This T cell receptor (beta chain) was documented in a study of CD8 T cells in ankylosing spondylitis. Overall study results and limits: Those disease-linked clones were CD8+; they were also relatively rare in peripheral blood. A motif in TCR beta, a set of eight highly homologous variants, appeared characteristic of ankylosing spondylitis blood. Certain motif variants had earlier appeared in reactive arthritis synovial fluid and blood.

The CDR3 sequence is 11 residues long. The V gene's germline CDR1 is ENHRY and CDR2 SYGVKD. Each TCR beta library was made by quantitative 5'-RACE that incorporated molecular barcodes. TCRdb re-derived calls from the 5' RACE reads in MiXCR, one entry per CDR3 protein. Of 130,000 or so distinct CDR3 sequences listed, more than 6.5% are singletons. About this clonotype: Its target is not known. A much larger clone differs from this one at a single base, so this may be a read error.

This TCR was sampled from a male donor with ankylosing spondylitis or in good health (not recorded which). Material for sequencing was blood, either unsorted or a sorted T cell fraction (not recorded which). The chain recombines TRBV10-3 with TRBJ1-2; D is unclear. The CDR3 sequence: CANSADLGYTF. Here the CDR3 DNA reads TGTGCCAACAGTGCGGACCTTGGCTACACCTTC.